The 27 T cell receptor beta chains reported below all come from one sample, sequenced in a study of T cells in localized non-small cell lung cancer (dated by TCRdb to 2020 to 2021). Library construction relied on the immunoSEQ multiplex PCR assay. TCRdb carries this immuneACCESS record with in-frame sequences only. Its versions omit some clonotypes, under half of them owing to an unresolved V gene in the studies checked, with the rest unexplained. The sample table contains about 34,000 clones; only one count was recorded for 94% of them. The top ten clones comprise 0.73% of the sample. The sample consisted of peripheral blood, taken before any cancer treatment. Receptor source: a woman aged 35 to 70 with stage I lung adenocarcinoma.

On this clone: An end of the junction does not agree with germline; a read error may underlie this. The rearrangement uses TRBV11-3 and TRBJ1-3; 7 nucleotides match TRBD1. The CDR3 loop spans 15 amino acids. The V gene's germline CDR1 is SGHNT and CDR2 YENEEA. The CDR3, as DNA: TGTGCCAGCAGCGAGACAAGGGGACAGAGCGAAACACCACATTTT. This codes for CASSETRGQSETPHF.

The chain carries TRBV6-5 and TRBJ1-2; D is perhaps TRBD1 (5 bases). The CDR3 runs to 13 residues. Trimming stripped 7 bases from V and 4 bases from J, with 13 bases between. The germline CDR1 and CDR2 sequences are MNHEY and SVGAGI. The CDR3, as DNA: TGTGCCAGCACCCCCGGAGGGGCCTATGGCTACACCTTC. Amino acids: CASTPGGAYGYTF.

This sequence joins TRBV4-2 and TRBJ2-3; D is perhaps TRBD1 (5 bases). In germline, CDR1 is LGHNA, CDR2 YNFKEQ. The germline V and J ends were trimmed by 0 bases and 10 bases, with 14 bases remaining between them. This CDR3 is built from 14 residues. CDR3 nucleotides: TGTGCCAGCAGCCAAGATCGGGTTGACAGACCGCAGTATTTT. This gives the protein CASSQDRVDRPQYF.

The chain couples TRBV4-3 to TRBJ1-1; tentatively, D is TRBD1 (5 bases). Trimming removed 0 bases at V and 4 bases at J, with 15 bases between. This CDR3 is 16 amino acids long. CDR1 is LGHNA, CDR2 YSLEER, per germline. The CDR3 region is CASSQDGTTRGTEAFF. In nucleotides, the CDR3 is TGCGCCAGCAGCCAAGACGGTACCACAAGGGGCACTGAAGCTTTCTTT.

On this clone itself: The junction shows a germline mismatch at one end, possibly a read error. The chain has TRBV15 and TRBJ1-5; D not certain. The CDR3 is made up of 17 amino acids. Germline V gene lookup returns CDR1 LNHNV and CDR2 YYDKDF (reference sequence). CDR3 DNA: TGTGCCACCAGCACCCATTTGGAAGGTGTTAGCGATCAGCCCCAGCATTTT. It translates to CATSTHLEGVSDQPQHF.

J is TRBJ1-2 and V is TRBV5-1; no clear D. This CDR3 has 14 residues. Trimming left V 6 bases short and J 4 bases short, with 16 bases between. Looked up from germline, CDR1 is SGHRS and CDR2 is YFSETQ. DNA of the CDR3: TGCGCCAGCAAGGAACAGCCAAGCACCTATGGCTACACCTTC. This translates into CASKEQPSTYGYTF.

This chain joins TRBV9 and TRBJ1-1; 8 bases map to TRBD1. Looked up from germline, CDR1 is SGDLS and CDR2 is YYNGEE. The CDR3 runs 15 residues. The V and J ends lost 3 bases and 3 bases, in that order; junction bases with no gene match: 7. This CDR3 is CASSAQPGGYTEAFF. Written as DNA, the CDR3 is TGTGCCAGCAGCGCCCAACCAGGGGGCTACACTGAAGCTTTCTTT.

The genes are TRBV28 and TRBJ1-4; D ambiguous. CDR1 and CDR2 from the germline V gene are MDHEN and SYDVKM. The CDR3 totals 15 residues. The V end lost 4 bases, the J end lost 8 bases, and 17 bases lay between the germline ends. In DNA, the CDR3 is TGTGCCAGCAGTTCTTCCTCGACGGCGAAGGAAAAACTGTTTTTT. This codes for CASSSSSTAKEKLFF.

The J gene is TRBJ2-7, the V gene TRBV4-1; 7 bases map to TRBD1. V was clipped by 0 bases and J by 7 bases; unmatched bases: 3. In germline, CDR1 is MGHRA, CDR2 YSYEKL. The CDR3 consists of 13 residues. The CDR3 is CASSQETGPEQYF. CDR3 DNA: TGCGCCAGCAGCCAAGAGACAGGGCCGGAGCAGTACTTC.

This sequence joins TRBV5-6 and TRBJ1-2, with a tentative D call TRBD1 (6 bases). The germline V gene has CDR1 SGHDT and CDR2 YYEEEE. CDR3 length: 14 residues. Trimming cost V 2 bases and J 9 bases, with 17 bases left between them. CDR3 sequence reads: CASSLRGGARRYTF. DNA for the CDR3: TGTGCCAGCAGCTTAAGGGGGGGCGCTAGGCGCTACACCTTC.

This clone came up once. The gene calls are TRBV25-1 and TRBJ2-2; 7 positions agree with TRBD2. This CDR3 comprises 13 residues. V lost 6 bases and J lost 6; bases outside the gene matches: 4. Germline CDR1 reads MGHDK; CDR2 reads SYGVNS. Here the CDR3 reads CASRGTTPGELFF. The CDR3 coding sequence is TGTGCCAGCAGAGGGACTACCCCCGGGGAGCTGTTTTTT.

The genes are TRBV7-9 and TRBJ2-1; the match to TRBD2 covers 12 bases. Trimming took 4 bases from V and 8 from J; bases not matched to a gene: 12. This CDR3 has 17 amino acids. Germline lookup yields CDR1 SEHNR and CDR2 FQNEAQ (reference sequence). As DNA, the CDR3 is TGTGCCAGCAGCTCCTCCACCCTAGCGGGAGGGGGCCATGAGCAGTTCTTC. Translating it yields CASSSSTLAGGGHEQFF. The full variable domain, with the rest looked up from reference TRBV7-9 and TRBJ2-1, is DTGVSQNPRHKITKRGQNVTFRCDPISEHNRLYWYRQTLGQGPEFLTYFQNEAQLEKSRLLSDRFSAERPKGSFSTLEIQRTEQGDSAMYLCASSSSTLAGGGHEQFFGPGTRLTVL.

The V gene is TRBV11-3, the J gene TRBJ1-2; possible D gene TRBD1, 6 bases. The germline V and J ends were trimmed by 5 bases and 3 bases, with 10 bases remaining between them. In germline, CDR1 is SGHNT, CDR2 YENEEA. This CDR3 contains 13 residues. The CDR3 nucleotides read TGTGCCAGCAGCGGCGGGACACACTATGGCTACACCTTC. As protein: CASSGGTHYGYTF.

The rearrangement joins TRBV2 to TRBJ2-3; no clear D gene. The CDR3 spans 13 residues. Trimming shortened V by 1 base and J by 4 bases, and 6 bases separated the two germline ends. Germline assignment: CDR1 SNHLY and CDR2 FYNNEI. CDR3 bases: TGTGCCAGCAGTGAAGAAAGGGCAGATACGCAGTATTTT. Its translation: CASSEERADTQYF.

The chain is built from TRBV4-3 and TRBJ1-4; maybe TRBD1 (5 bases). The CDR3 loop spans 16 amino acids. Between the trimmed V and J ends, which lost 1 base and 3 bases, there was a span of 12 bases. The germline CDR1 and CDR2 sequences are LGHNA and YSLEER. Written as DNA, the CDR3 is TGCGCCAGCAGCCAAGGGCTCGGCAGGGCTAATGAAAAACTGTTTTTT. It yields the protein CASSQGLGRANEKLFF.

V is TRBV7-9 and J is TRBJ1-4; D call uncertain. The CDR3 is 15 residues long. Germline loops: CDR1 SEHNR, CDR2 FQNEAQ (reference sequence). V lost 4 bases to trimming and J lost 0 bases, with 9 bases between them. CDR3 sequence: CASSSSPTTNEKLFF. For the CDR3, the DNA is TGTGCCAGCAGCTCGTCACCTACAACTAATGAAAAACTGTTTTTT.

The chain combines TRBV11-3 with TRBJ2-2, with a weak D call TRBD2 (5 bases). V lost 3 bases to trimming and J lost 4 bases, with 12 bases between them. Germline CDR1 and CDR2: SGHNT and YENEEA. The CDR3 covers 15 residues. The CDR3 DNA is TGTGCCAGCAGCTTTCGGCTAGCCAGCACCGGGGAGCTGTTTTTT. It translates to CASSFRLASTGELFF.

V usage is TRBV4-1 and J usage is TRBJ1-2, with D possibly being TRBD1 (5 bases). The CDR3 consists of 15 residues. Trimming left V 0 bases short and J 2 bases short, with 10 bases between. CDR1 and CDR2 from the germline V gene are MGHRA and YSYEKL. CDR3: CASSQDSGRNYGYTF. For the CDR3, the DNA is TGCGCCAGCAGCCAAGATTCGGGGCGCAACTATGGCTACACCTTC.

This clone was recorded only once. The chain carries TRBV4-3 and TRBJ1-1; no firm D call. V dropped 2 bases and J dropped 5 bases, with 18 bases sitting between them. Germline lookup yields CDR1 LGHNA and CDR2 YSLEER. CDR3 length equals 16 residues. CDR3 sequence (DNA): TGCGCCAGCAGCCAACTATACTGGAACACTGGGACTGAAGCTTTCTTT. Protein sequence: CASSQLYWNTGTEAFF.

DNA of the CDR3: TGTGCCATCAGTGGCCCCGGACAGGGAGAGAGGGAGCAGTACTTC. It is translated as CAISGPGQGEREQYF. This rearrangement joins TRBV10-3 to TRBJ2-7; 8 positions agree with TRBD1. The ends lost 4 bases at V and 7 bases at J; junction bases unmatched: 12. CDR3 length: 15 residues. Germline V gene data show CDR1 as ENHRY and CDR2 as SYGVKD.

The rearrangement joins TRBV7-2 to TRBJ1-1; 7 bases align to TRBD1. Germline lookup yields CDR1 SGHTA and CDR2 FQGNSA. This CDR3 is built from 13 residues. The trim removed 4 bases at V and 3 bases at J, leaving 2 bases unmatched. CDR3 in DNA: TGTGCCAGCAGCTCTCAGGGGGACACTGAAGCTTTCTTT. Translated: CASSSQGDTEAFF.

CDR3 protein: CAISPGLADNNEQFF. The CDR3 DNA follows: TGTGCCATCAGTCCAGGACTAGCGGATAACAATGAGCAGTTCTTC. This chain uses TRBV10-3 with TRBJ2-1, with TRBD2 matching 10 bases. J was trimmed by 5 bases and V by 5 bases; bases with no gene match: 6. Per the germline V gene, CDR1 is ENHRY and CDR2 is SYGVKD. This CDR3 has 15 amino acids.

V usage is TRBV4-2 and J usage is TRBJ1-2, with TRBD1 identical over 8 bases. Germline V gene sequence: CDR1 LGHNA, CDR2 YNFKEQ. With V trimmed by 0 bases and J by 7 bases, 4 bases remained unmatched. The CDR3 loop spans 14 amino acids. The CDR3 DNA reads as TGTGCCAGCAGCCAAGAGACAGGGGACTCTGGCTACACCTTC. This translates into CASSQETGDSGYTF.

The rearrangement uses TRBV9 and TRBJ2-1; TRBD2 aligns across 8 bases. Germline V gene sequence: CDR1 SGDLS, CDR2 YYNGEE. The CDR3 length is 16 residues. The J segment lost 10 bases and the V segment lost 6 bases, leaving 18 bases of the junction unmatched. The CDR3 here is CASTVTGTRGAMEQFF. CDR3 nucleotides: TGTGCCAGCACCGTCACCGGGACTAGGGGTGCGATGGAGCAGTTCTTC.

The CDR3 nucleotides are TGTGCCAGTAGTCCTAGGAGGGACAGGGTATGGGCAGATACGCAGTATTTT. Protein product: CASSPRRDRVWADTQYF. The J gene is TRBJ2-3, the V gene TRBV19, with 9 nucleotides matching TRBD1. Germline V gene data show CDR1 as LNHDA and CDR2 as SQIVND (reference sequence). Unmatched junction bases numbered 13, after V lost 5 bases and J lost 4 bases. The CDR3 has 17 residues.

The chain uses TRBV18 and TRBJ1-1, with D possibly TRBD1 on 6 matching bases. The CDR3 covers 14 residues. Germline V gene sequence: CDR1 KGHSH, CDR2 LQKENI. The germline V and J ends were trimmed by 3 bases and 6 bases, with 14 bases remaining between them. CDR3 sequence reads: CASSPTQGEAEAFF. The CDR3 DNA reads TGTGCCAGCTCACCGACACAGGGTGAGGCTGAAGCTTTCTTT.

This clone was seen a handful of times. The CDR3 loop is CASSQGQYSTGFTNQPQHF. For the CDR3, the DNA is TGCGCCAGCAGCCAAGGCCAATATTCAACCGGGTTTACGAATCAGCCCCAGCATTTT. The genes are TRBV4-1 and TRBJ1-5; D gene uncertain. V lost 1 base to trimming and J lost 4 bases, with 23 bases between them. Per germline, CDR1 MGHRA and CDR2 YSYEKL. The CDR3 is 19 amino acids.